This is a list of T cell receptor beta chains from one sample in a study of blood T cell repertoires in COVID-19. TCRdb's table, derived via immunoSEQ multiplex PCR, lists solely in-frame clones and lacks some. Of roughly 200,000 clones listed, about four fifths are singletons. The sample consisted of peripheral blood. The receptor set was obtained from a woman in her thirties or forties with COVID-19, enrolled during active disease. CDR3s include the opening cysteine and the closing phenylalanine or tryptophan. D genes are given only for firm matches.

D gene,V gene,CDR3 protein
TRBD2,TRBV18,CASSPLAGGQETQYF
.,TRBV5-6,CASSAGLSNQPQHF
TRBD1,TRBV5-4,CASSWRQGGNQPQHF
.,TRBV10-1,CASSKSVQETQYF
TRBD2,TRBV15,CATSRVGLGTSGVTETQYF
TRBD1,TRBV2,CASSGGTGELFF
TRBD2,TRBV27,CASSIDARRGAVSDTQYF
TRBD1,TRBV29-1,CSVEDRDRTLDGANVLTF
TRBD1,TRBV7-6,CASNPTGLTETQYF
TRBD1,TRBV28,CASSSSRLRTGQNIQYF
TRBD1,TRBV12-3/TRBV12-4,CASTAGTGTFF
.,TRBV19,CASRAARQDNEQFF
.,TRBV7-2,CASLRVGETQYF
TRBD2,TRBV5-4,CASSLGVVAGVDEQFF
TRBD1,TRBV27,CASSPDRAGYIQYF
TRBD1,TRBV7-6,CASSSLTGRSNTIYF
TRBD1,TRBV10-3,CAVASQGAYEQYF
.,TRBV19,CASGLIQYF
TRBD1,TRBV2,CASSTTGTANAGELFF
.,TRBV19,CASSSFSGTYEQYF
TRBD2,TRBV2,CASSEGAGGPYEQFF
TRBD1,TRBV19,CASSRGQERNQPQHF
TRBD2,TRBV2,CASHRTSGNNEQFF
TRBD2,TRBV2,CASSGGTSGLGGELFF
TRBD1,TRBV13,CASSLFQGADSPLHF
TRBD2,TRBV6-5,CASSYSAAGDGTQYF
.,TRBV7-9,CASSRHETSFNEQFF
.,TRBV5-4,CASSLVKPGANVLTF
.,TRBV7-9,CASSLDRSNTEAFF
.,TRBV7-6,CASSLAGYGTEAFF